One and the same sample provided the 30 T cell receptor beta chains below, sequenced in a study of cytotoxic CD8 clonotypes in ibrutinib-treated CLL. Some clones are missing from TCRdb's copy, which holds only in-frame ones; the method was immunoSEQ multiplex PCR. Altogether 65,000 to 85,000 clones are present, just over 90% being singletons, with the ten largest covering around 3.1%. The material sequenced was PBMCs, taken after 12 months of ibrutinib treatment. The receptor source for this set is a human donor with chronic lymphocytic leukemia.

This chain uses TRBV30 with TRBJ2-3, with 7 bases lining up with TRBD2. The CDR3 spans 14 residues. Losses at the gene ends were 0 bases for V and 11 bases for J; bases not matched to a gene: 11. Germline CDR1 GTSNPN, CDR2 SVGIG (reference sequence). Here the CDR3 DNA reads TGTGCCTGGAGTGTAGGGACTACCAGGATCCGGCAGTATTTT. The encoded protein is CAWSVGTTRIRQYF.

The rearrangement links TRBV6-5 to TRBJ1-5; no clear D. Trimming took off 5 bases at V and 13 bases at J, with 12 bases between the two ends. The CDR3 contains 11 residues. Germline V gene lookup returns CDR1 MNHEY and CDR2 SVGAGI. The CDR3 nucleotides are TGTGCCAGCAGTGAAGCGCATACTCAGCATTTT. This sequence encodes CASSEAHTQHF.

The chain uses TRBV19 and TRBJ2-7, with 13 bases identical to TRBD2. The V gene's germline CDR1 is LNHDA and CDR2 SQIVND (reference sequence). The CDR3 sequence is 14 residues long. V was clipped by 5 bases and J by 4 bases; unmatched bases: 2. The DNA of the CDR3 is TGTGCCAGTAGTGGACTAGCGGGAGAGTACGAGCAGTACTTC. It translates to CASSGLAGEYEQYF. Looking up the rest from reference TRBV19 and TRBJ2-7 gives the full variable domain: DGGITQSPKYLFRKEGQNVTLSCEQNLNHDAMYWYRQDPGQGLRLIYYSQIVNDFQKGDIAEGYSVSREKKESFPLTVTSAQKNPTAFYLCASSGLAGEYEQYFGPGTRLTVT.

The chain uses TRBV7-6 and TRBJ2-2; D may correspond to TRBD1 or TRBD2 (5 bases each). In germline, CDR1 is SGHVS, CDR2 FNYEAQ. The CDR3 is 14 residues long. The V end was cut by 5 bases, the J end by 6 bases, with 13 bases between. CDR3 sequence (DNA): TGTGCCAGCAGCGAGGGACCCCCCCCCGGGGAGCTGTTTTTT. It is translated as CASSEGPPPGELFF.

J is TRBJ1-5 and V is TRBV6-1; no clear D. Looked up from germline, CDR1 is MNHNS and CDR2 is SASEGT. This CDR3 is 13 amino acids long. The ends were cut back, 4 bases at V and 3 bases at J, with 7 bases in the middle. The CDR3 spells CASSGQPNQPQHF. In nucleotides, the CDR3 is TGTGCCAGCAGTGGGCAGCCCAATCAGCCCCAGCATTTT.

The rearrangement uses TRBV5-8 and TRBJ2-3; weak D call: TRBD1 (6 bases). The germline V and J ends were trimmed by 6 bases and 0 bases, with 11 bases remaining between them. This CDR3 spans 14 amino acids. Germline CDR1 is SGHTS and CDR2 is YDEGEE. For the CDR3, the DNA is TGTGCCAGCACCCCGGGACAAAGCACAGATACGCAGTATTTT. Translated, it gives CASTPGQSTDTQYF.

The chain combines TRBV30 with TRBJ2-1, with D perhaps being TRBD1 or TRBD2 (5 bases each). Germline loops: CDR1 GTSNPN, CDR2 SVGIG (reference sequence). V lost 0 bases and J 0 bases, leaving 15 bases between the germline ends. The length of the CDR3 is 17 residues. The CDR3 DNA follows: TGTGCCTGGAGTGTGCCCGGGGACCCCTTCTCCTACAATGAGCAGTTCTTC. As protein: CAWSVPGDPFSYNEQFF.

V and J are TRBV10-1 and TRBJ2-3; TRBD2 agrees at 11 bases. The CDR3 extends over 20 amino acids. V lost 2 bases and J lost 0; bases outside the gene matches: 13. CDR1 WNHNN and CDR2 SYGVQD come from the germline V gene (reference sequence). CDR3 amino acids: CASSERGLAANSLSTDTQYF. CDR3 nucleotides: TGCGCCAGCAGTGAGAGGGGACTAGCGGCGAACTCGCTTAGCACAGATACGCAGTATTTT.

The rearrangement links TRBV6-6 to TRBJ2-7; D is ambiguous. Germline CDR1 reads MNHNY; CDR2 reads SVGAGI (reference sequence). With 8 bases removed from V and 7 bases from J, the gap between germline ends came to 15 bases. The CDR3 spans 12 residues. This chain's CDR3 is CASGSQLWEQYF. The CDR3 DNA is TGTGCCAGCGGCAGTCAGTTGTGGGAGCAGTACTTC.

The V gene is TRBV28, the J gene TRBJ1-1; D remains unclear. The V end was cut by 11 bases, the J end by 0 bases, with 7 bases between. The CDR3 loop spans 11 amino acids. CDR1 is MDHEN and CDR2 is SYDVKM in the germline V gene. In DNA, the CDR3 is TGTGCCCTCGGAGTGAACACTGAAGCTTTCTTT. This sequence encodes CALGVNTEAFF.

The rearrangement joins TRBV2 to TRBJ2-7; perhaps TRBD1 as D (5 bases). CDR1 is SNHLY and CDR2 is FYNNEI in the germline V gene. CDR3 length: 12 residues. V dropped 11 bases and J dropped 1 base, with 12 bases sitting between them. DNA for the CDR3: TGTGCCGCCGGACACCAATCCTACGAGCAGTACTTC. Amino acids: CAAGHQSYEQYF.

This chain links TRBV7-2 with TRBJ2-2; the D is unclear. The germline V gene has CDR1 SGHTA and CDR2 FQGNSA. The CDR3 covers 13 residues. V lost 9 bases, J lost 0 bases, and 8 bases lay in between. This CDR3 reads CARQLPNTGELFF. As DNA, the CDR3 is TGTGCCAGACAACTACCGAACACCGGGGAGCTGTTTTTT.

The gene calls are TRBV15 and TRBJ2-5; 9 positions agree with TRBD1. V lost 3 bases and J lost 5; bases outside the gene matches: 13. CDR3 length: 17 amino acids. The germline V gene encodes CDR1 LNHNV and CDR2 YYDKDF (reference sequence). CDR3 in amino acids: CATSSPSGDRALETQYF. The CDR3, as DNA: TGTGCCACCAGCAGCCCTTCTGGGGACAGGGCTCTGGAGACCCAGTACTTC.

The chain has TRBV6-5 and TRBJ2-7; TRBD1 matches at 8 bases. The CDR3 extends over 14 amino acids. Germline lookup yields CDR1 MNHEY and CDR2 SVGAGI. V lost 7 bases to trimming and J lost 0 bases; unmatched junction nucleotides: 5. As DNA, the CDR3 is TGTGCCAGCACCTGGGACAGGTCCTCCTACGAGCAGTACTTC. Translating gives CASTWDRSSYEQYF.

The J gene is TRBJ2-1, the V gene TRBV7-9, with 9 bases that match TRBD2. The CDR3 is made up of 17 amino acids. V lost 5 bases and J lost 4; bases outside the gene matches: 12. CDR1 SEHNR and CDR2 FQNEAQ come from the germline V gene (reference sequence). The CDR3 loop reads CASSPRGLAGLYNEQFF. In DNA form, the CDR3 reads TGTGCCAGCAGCCCCCGCGGGCTAGCGGGACTGTACAATGAGCAGTTCTTC.

This chain uses TRBV6-1 with TRBJ1-2, with a possible D match to TRBD1 (5 bases). Trimming shortened V by 0 bases and J by 6 bases, and 11 bases separated the two germline ends. CDR3 length: 14 residues. Looked up from germline, CDR1 is MNHNS and CDR2 is SASEGT. The CDR3 loop is CASSEAGRGHGYTF. The DNA for the CDR3 is TGTGCCAGCAGTGAAGCTGGGAGGGGTCATGGCTACACCTTC.

This clone was counted a few times. V is TRBV7-2 and J is TRBJ1-5; TRBD1 aligns across 11 bases. This CDR3 has 15 amino acids. V was clipped by 3 bases and J by 7 bases; unmatched bases: 5. Looked up from germline, CDR1 is SGHTA and CDR2 is FQGNSA. Written as DNA, the CDR3 is TGTGCCAGCAGCTTCGGGACAGGGGGTGGACAGCCCCAGCATTTT. The encoded protein is CASSFGTGGGQPQHF.

There are a few counts of this clone. This chain uses TRBV2 with TRBJ2-3, with D possibly called TRBD1 or TRBD2 (6 bases each). The germline gives CDR1 SNHLY, CDR2 FYNNEI. V shed 1 base and J shed 5 bases, with 13 bases lying between them. The CDR3 sequence is 15 residues long. CDR3: CASSEGRGAVDTQYF. The CDR3 DNA reads as TGTGCCAGCAGTGAAGGGAGGGGGGCCGTAGATACGCAGTATTTT.

V usage is TRBV5-1 and J usage is TRBJ2-3; TRBD2 aligns across 7 bases. There are 16 residues in the CDR3. The J segment lost 2 bases and the V segment lost 4 bases, leaving 10 bases of the junction unmatched. CDR1 is SGHRS, CDR2 YFSETQ, per germline. The CDR3 DNA follows: TGCGCCAGCAGCCCCCGGCGGGAGACCATCACAGATACGCAGTATTTT. As protein: CASSPRRETITDTQYF.

The rearrangement uses TRBV6-6 and TRBJ1-2; D is undetermined. CDR3 length: 16 amino acids. Between the trimmed V and J ends, which lost 0 bases and 5 bases, there was a span of 16 bases. Germline CDR1 and CDR2: MNHNY and SVGAGI (reference sequence). Here the CDR3 DNA reads TGTGCCAGCAGTTACTCGGTTGAGGTGGCGGGGTATGGCTACACCTTC. It codes for CASSYSVEVAGYGYTF.

V usage is TRBV25-1 and J usage is TRBJ2-6; the D gene is possibly TRBD2 (6 bases). The CDR3 is 16 residues long. Deletions cut 3 bases from V and 4 bases from J, with 13 bases between. Germline lookup yields CDR1 MGHDK and CDR2 SYGVNS. CDR3 coding DNA: TGTGCCAGCAGTGATGCCTGGGGGGTAGGGGCCAACGTCCTGACTTTC. This sequence encodes CASSDAWGVGANVLTF.

The V and J genes are TRBV7-9 and TRBJ2-7; D is uncertain. The CDR3 is 14 residues long. Germline loops: CDR1 SEHNR, CDR2 FQNEAQ (reference sequence). Trimming took 3 bases from V and 3 from J, leaving 12 bases between them. CDR3: CASSLAQDHYEQYF. The CDR3 coding sequence is TGTGCCAGCAGCTTGGCGCAGGACCACTACGAGCAGTACTTC.

The chain recombines TRBV27 with TRBJ2-7, with 9 bases that match TRBD2. Trimming at V came to 9 bases and at J to 2 bases, leaving 11 bases not matched to a gene. The CDR3 is 15 residues long. Germline-derived CDR1 and CDR2 are MNHEY and SMNVEV (reference sequence). The chain's CDR3 is CASKPPSGITYEQYF. The DNA of the CDR3 is TGTGCCAGTAAGCCTCCTAGCGGGATAACCTACGAGCAGTACTTC.

This chain links TRBV11-3 with TRBJ1-1, with D maybe TRBD1 (5 bases). CDR3 length: 18 amino acids. V was clipped by 1 base and J by 1 base, with 19 bases between them. Germline values: CDR1 SGHNT, CDR2 YENEEA. Here the CDR3 DNA reads TGTGCCAGCAGCTTAGTGGCAGGAAGGATTAGGGGGAACACTGAAGCTTTCTTT. Its translation is CASSLVAGRIRGNTEAFF.

The genes are TRBV29-1 and TRBJ1-3, with 8 bases matching TRBD1. The junction had 4 bases not matched to a gene; V was cut back by 6 bases and J by 3 bases. The germline V gene encodes CDR1 SQVTM and CDR2 ANQGSEA. This CDR3 has 13 amino acids. The CDR3 nucleotides read TGCAGCGTAGGACAGGGATATGGAAACACCATATATTTT. It yields the protein CSVGQGYGNTIYF.

As to this clone: Distinct nucleotide sequences in the sample also encode this CDR3. This rearrangement joins TRBV7-6 to TRBJ2-7; 10 nucleotides align to TRBD2. The CDR3 has 17 residues. J was trimmed by 1 base and V by 5 bases; bases with no gene match: 11. Germline assignment: CDR1 SGHVS and CDR2 FNYEAQ. CDR3 sequence (DNA): TGTGCCAGCAGCGATAGCGCGTTAGCGGGAGGTTCCTACGAGCAGTACTTC. Encoded protein: CASSDSALAGGSYEQYF. The full variable domain, in which reference TRBV7-6 and TRBJ2-7 provide the parts outside the CDR3, is GAGVSQSPRYKVTKRGQDVALRCDPISGHVSLYWYRQALGQGPEFLTYFNYEAQQDKSGLPNDRFSAERPEGSISTLTIQRTEQRDSAMYRCASSDSALAGGSYEQYFGPGTRLTVT.

V usage is TRBV6-1 and J usage is TRBJ1-1; TRBD1 matches 8 bases. The J segment lost 1 base and the V segment lost 3 bases, leaving 4 bases of the junction unmatched. This CDR3 contains 15 residues. Germline CDR1 and CDR2: MNHNS and SASEGT. The CDR3 loop is CASSDGDRSNTEAFF. CDR3 sequence (DNA): TGTGCCAGCAGTGATGGGGACAGGTCGAACACTGAAGCTTTCTTT.

This clone was observed a single time. The chain combines TRBV7-2 with TRBJ2-5, with a weak D call TRBD2 (6 bases). The CDR3 spans 15 residues. Deletions cut 3 bases from V and 5 bases from J, with 16 bases between. The germline CDR1 and CDR2 sequences are SGHTA and FQGNSA. CDR3 region: CASSFGTGVEETQYF. The CDR3 DNA follows: TGTGCCAGCAGCTTCGGTACGGGGGTCGAGGAGACCCAGTACTTC.

The chain couples TRBV6-1 to TRBJ2-5; TRBD1 agrees at 9 bases. This CDR3 has 17 residues. Per germline, CDR1 MNHNS and CDR2 SASEGT. The ends lost 3 bases at V and 2 bases at J; junction bases unmatched: 10. The CDR3 loop reads CASSDQTGGITQETQYF. CDR3 nucleotides: TGTGCCAGCAGTGACCAGACAGGGGGGATTACTCAAGAGACCCAGTACTTC.

This sequence joins TRBV2 and TRBJ1-2; no definite D call. Germline V gives CDR1 SNHLY, CDR2 FYNNEI. CDR3 length: 12 amino acids. Trimming left V 6 bases short and J 5 bases short, with 10 bases between. The CDR3 loop is CASRDGPYGYTF. DNA of the CDR3: TGTGCCAGCAGGGACGGCCCATATGGCTACACCTTC.